These 25 T cell receptor beta chains were all obtained from the same sample, sequenced in a study of identical twins. MiXCR, applied by TCRdb to the 5' RACE reads, yields one record per CDR3 protein. The sample yields roughly 690,000 distinct CDR3 sequences, about 20% seen once. This sample was shared with a second study, whose subject was T cells expressing NK-cell markers.

Specimen: PBMCs. The origin of the receptors is a young woman in good health.

The V call is TRBV20-1, the J call TRBJ2-5; the match to TRBD2 covers 8 bases. The V and J ends lost 5 bases and 6 bases, in that order; junction bases with no gene match: 11. This CDR3 is built from 14 residues. Germline V CDR1 and CDR2: DFQATT, SNEGSKA (reference sequence). The CDR3 here is CSADPGRGWKTQYF. The CDR3 DNA reads TGCAGTGCTGACCCCGGGAGGGGTTGGAAGACCCAGTACTTC.

The gene calls are TRBV5-5 and TRBJ2-3; D could derive from TRBD1 or TRBD2 (5 bases each). The CDR3 contains 14 residues. CDR1 and CDR2 from the germline V gene are SGHKS and YYEKEE (reference sequence). V lost 0 bases and J 12 bases, leaving 17 bases between the germline ends. The chain's CDR3 is CASSLAQGEGPQYF. As DNA, the CDR3 is TGTGCCAGCAGCTTGGCCCAGGGAGAGGGACCACAGTATTTT. Combining the CDR3 with reference TRBV5-5 and TRBJ2-3 gives the whole variable domain DAGVTQSPTHLIKTRGQQVTLRCSPISGHKSVSWYQQVLGQGPQFIFQYYEKEERGRGNFPDRFSARQFPNYSSELNVNALLLGDSALYLCASSLAQGEGPQYFGPGTRLTVL.

Remarks on this clonotype: At one boundary the junction diverges from the germline segment, which might be a read error. This CDR3 reads CASSLGGWKRNF. CDR3 bases: TGTGCCAGCAGTTTAGGGGGATGGAAGAGGAACTTC. J is TRBJ2-7 and V is TRBV12-3 or TRBV12-4, with D uncertain. The CDR3 runs 12 residues.

The chain employs TRBV12-3 or TRBV12-4 and TRBJ1-1; no reliable D call. Trimming removed 5 bases from V and 2 bases from J, with 12 bases in between. The CDR3 runs to 14 residues. The CDR3 protein is CASSPPRINTEAFF. The CDR3 DNA reads TGTGCCAGCAGTCCACCTCGGATCAACACTGAAGCTTTCTTT.

This clonotype has a count of ten or more. The J gene is TRBJ1-3, the V gene TRBV18; D not resolved. Trimming shortened V by 4 bases and J by 6 bases, and 10 bases separated the two germline ends. From germline, CDR1 is KGHSH and CDR2 LQKENI. The CDR3 covers 13 residues. The CDR3: CASSLRLENTIYF. The CDR3 bases are TGTGCCAGCTCACTGAGATTGGAAAACACCATATATTTT.

V gene TRBV5-1 combines with J gene TRBJ2-7; the D gene is possibly TRBD1 (6 bases). Germline CDR1 reads SGHRS; CDR2 reads YFSETQ. V lost 0 bases and J lost 6, with 13 bases in between. The CDR3 sequence is 14 residues long. CDR3 nucleotides: TGCGCCAGCAGCTTGGATAACAGGGTCTCCGAGCAGTACTTC. As protein: CASSLDNRVSEQYF.

A few counts support this clonotype. This rearrangement joins TRBV4-3 to TRBJ2-6; D possibly corresponds to TRBD1 (6 bases). Trimming took 4 bases from V and 1 from J, leaving 14 bases between them. The CDR3 has 17 amino acids. Germline lookup yields CDR1 LGHNA and CDR2 YSLEER. Written as DNA, the CDR3 is TGCGCCAGCAGCCGAGACAGGTCCCCTTCTGGGGCCAACGTCCTGACTTTC. Protein product: CASSRDRSPSGANVLTF.

This clonotype has just a few counts. V gene TRBV7-9 combines with J gene TRBJ1-1; 7 positions agree with TRBD1. CDR3 length: 14 residues. The V gene end was trimmed by 9 bases and the J gene end by 0 bases; junction bases not matched to a gene: 7. CDR1 is SEHNR and CDR2 is FQNEAQ in the germline V gene (reference sequence). The CDR3 sequence: CASEDRRMNTEAFF. The CDR3 nucleotides are TGTGCCAGTGAGGACAGGCGGATGAACACTGAAGCTTTCTTT.

The chain couples TRBV7-9 to TRBJ1-1; D not certain. Germline V lookup: CDR1 SEHNR, CDR2 FQNEAQ (reference sequence). The CDR3 sequence is 17 residues long. V was cut by 5 bases and J by 4 bases, with 23 bases left in between. CDR3 region: CASSLRPNHAMGTEAFF. The DNA of the CDR3 is TGTGCCAGCAGCCTTCGCCCCAACCACGCGATGGGCACTGAAGCTTTCTTT.

This clonotype was observed a handful of times. The rearrangement uses TRBV4-3 and TRBJ2-7, with TRBD2 matching over 7 bases. Germline trimming cut 3 bases from V and 1 base from J; bases unmatched to any gene: 6. Germline lookup yields CDR1 LGHNA and CDR2 YSLEER. The CDR3 has 15 amino acids. CDR3 nucleotide sequence: TGCGCCAGCAGCCAGAACTGGGGGGGTTCCTACGAGCAGTACTTC. Translated, it gives CASSQNWGGSYEQYF.

This clonotype was observed a few times. No conserved phenylalanine or tryptophan is present at the end of the CDR3, so a read error is the likely explanation. The J gene is TRBJ2-1, the V gene TRBV20-1, with D hard to call. This CDR3 comprises 10 residues. Germline V lookup: CDR1 DFQATT, CDR2 SNEGSKA (reference sequence). V was trimmed by 3 bases and J by 10 bases, leaving 7 bases between them. The CDR3 sequence is CSARAEEQFV. In DNA form, the CDR3 reads TGCAGTGCTAGGGCTGAGGAGCAGTTCGTC.

This clonotype has only a few counts. One junction end disagrees with the germline gene, perhaps due to a read error. V and J are TRBV20-1 and TRBJ2-3, with 8 bases identical to TRBD1. The CDR3 is 14 amino acids. Germline CDR1 is DFQATT and CDR2 is SNEGSKA (reference sequence). CDR3 DNA sequence: TGCAGTGCTAGATTTGGCCAGGGGGCAGAGACGCAGTATTTT. This encodes CSARFGQGAETQYF.

J is TRBJ2-5 and V is TRBV20-1, with 10 bases fitting TRBD2. The CDR3 loop spans 14 amino acids. With V trimmed by 0 bases and J by 4 bases, 2 bases remained unmatched. Per the germline V gene, CDR1 is DFQATT and CDR2 is SNEGSKA (reference sequence). The CDR3 DNA reads as TGCAGTGCTAGAGAGGAGCGGGGGGGAGAGACCCAGTACTTC. Translation gives CSAREERGGETQYF.

This clonotype was picked up a small number of times. This chain uses TRBV20-1 with TRBJ2-7, with a possible D match to TRBD2 (5 bases). V was cut by 4 bases and J by 2 bases, with 21 bases left in between. The CDR3 is made up of 16 amino acids. Germline values: CDR1 DFQATT, CDR2 SNEGSKA (reference sequence). The CDR3 sequence is CSATTGRTLFTYEQYF. CDR3 DNA sequence: TGCAGTGCTACCACCGGACGGACTCTTTTTACCTACGAGCAGTACTTC.

This clonotype was observed a few times. The genes are TRBV12-3 or TRBV12-4 and TRBJ2-1, with TRBD2 matching 9 bases. V was pared by 2 bases and J by 5 bases, with 22 bases of the junction left unmatched. The CDR3 runs 21 residues. CDR3 coding DNA: TGTGCCAGCAGTTTAAGGGCATTCTTAAGCCTAGCGGGGCAGACAGACAATGAGCAGTTCTTC. This sequence encodes CASSLRAFLSLAGQTDNEQFF.

In this sample, this clonotype turned up a few times. The chain recombines TRBV29-1 with TRBJ1-1; perhaps TRBD1 as D (6 bases). In germline, CDR1 is SQVTM, CDR2 ANQGSEA. The germline V and J ends were trimmed by 7 bases and 3 bases, with 15 bases remaining between them. The CDR3 extends over 13 amino acids. The CDR3 nucleotides are TGCAGCGCCGGATGGGGGGCGGACACTGAAGCTTTCTTT. Encoded protein: CSAGWGADTEAFF.

This clonotype turned up a few times. This chain joins TRBV15 and TRBJ2-7, with no clear D. V lost 0 bases and J 4 bases, leaving 10 bases between the germline ends. The germline gives CDR1 LNHNV, CDR2 YYDKDF (reference sequence). The CDR3 runs to 14 residues. The CDR3 sequence: CATSRDLIGYEQYF. The DNA of the CDR3 is TGTGCCACCAGCAGAGATCTCATCGGGTACGAGCAGTACTTC.

The sample holds a few counts of this clonotype. CDR3 sequence (DNA): TGCAGTGCTTACACAGGGGGGAATTCACCCCTCCACTTT. Protein: CSAYTGGNSPLHF. The V and J genes are TRBV20-1 and TRBJ1-6; 8 bases fit TRBD1. The CDR3 consists of 13 residues. With 5 bases clipped from V and 7 bases from J, the junction kept 4 bases outside the gene matches. Germline CDR1 reads DFQATT; CDR2 reads SNEGSKA (reference sequence).

This clonotype was observed a few times. The chain links TRBV7-2 to TRBJ2-3; 13 bases map to TRBD2. CDR1 and CDR2 from the germline V gene are SGHTA and FQGNSA. J gave up 6 bases and V 10 bases, and 10 bases lay outside the gene matches. CDR3 length: 15 residues. CDR3 DNA: TGTGCCATCTCGTCGGGACTAGCGGGACCGGATACGCAGTATTTT. This codes for CAISSGLAGPDTQYF.

The chain links TRBV9 to TRBJ2-4, with a possible D match to TRBD1 (6 bases). V shed 0 bases and J shed 13 bases, with 20 bases lying between them. Germline V gene data show CDR1 as SGDLS and CDR2 as YYNGEE. The CDR3 length is 15 residues. The CDR3, as DNA: TGTGCCAGCAGCGTAGAGGCGGACAGTTTGTCCCAACAGTACTTC. Encoded protein: CASSVEADSLSQQYF.

The chain has TRBV7-9 and TRBJ2-7; 10 bases fit TRBD1. J was trimmed by 0 bases and V by 5 bases; bases with no gene match: 10. The CDR3 is 17 residues long. From germline, CDR1 is SEHNR and CDR2 FQNEAQ (reference sequence). CDR3 DNA sequence: TGTGCCAGCAGCCCGGACCCGGGACAGGGGAGCTCCTACGAGCAGTACTTC. Translation gives CASSPDPGQGSSYEQYF.

This rearrangement joins TRBV11-2 to TRBJ1-2; 8 positions match TRBD1. The ends lost 4 bases at V and 5 bases at J; junction bases unmatched: 6. CDR1 and CDR2 from the germline V gene are SGHAT and FQNNGV. The CDR3 loop spans 14 amino acids. The CDR3 nucleotides read TGTGCCAGCAGCTCAACAGGGGGGAGGTATGGCTACACCTTC. Translated, it gives CASSSTGGRYGYTF.

This clonotype was counted at least ten times. V and J are TRBV12-3 or TRBV12-4 and TRBJ1-1; D uncertain. The CDR3 covers 12 residues. Trimming shortened V by 1 base and J by 7 bases, and 7 bases separated the two germline ends. The CDR3 DNA reads as TGTGCCAGCAGTTTAGACAGACTTGAAGCTTTCTTT. It is translated as CASSLDRLEAFF.

This chain joins TRBV20-1 and TRBJ2-1; 11 nucleotides line up with TRBD2. Trimming removed 3 bases from V and 3 bases from J; junction bases left unmatched: 4. CDR1 and CDR2 from the germline V gene are DFQATT and SNEGSKA (reference sequence). The CDR3 extends over 15 amino acids. CDR3 in DNA: TGCAGTGCTAGGCCTCTAGCGGGGGGCTACAATGAGCAGTTCTTC. The encoded protein is CSARPLAGGYNEQFF.

The chain has TRBV9 and TRBJ2-7; D uncertain. Germline V CDR1 and CDR2: SGDLS, YYNGEE. The V and J ends lost 1 base and 5 bases respectively, with 4 bases between them. CDR3 length: 11 amino acids. CDR3 bases: TGTGCCAGCAGCGTATGCAACGAGCAGTACTTC. It encodes CASSVCNEQYF.